The 30 T cell receptor beta chains below all came from one sample that was sequenced in a study of human T cells and chemical hapten exposure. Time point specified: patch test 1, 2 weeks after DPC sensitization. The treatment denotes: therapeutic diphenylcyclopropenone sensitization with weekly scalp DPC. One entry per CDR3 protein results from TCRdb running MiXCR on the RACE reads. The sample consists of around 69,000 distinct CDR3 sequences, roughly 9.2% of them appearing once. The sample was whole blood, taken in connection with sensitization to the hapten diphenylcyclopropenone (DPC). The receptors stem from a woman in her thirties or forties with alopecia areata. Some clones in this sample may be carry-over from other donors' samples.

This clonotype was picked up many times. Mismatch with germline at one junction end may stem from a read error. J is TRBJ2-1 and V is TRBV12-3 or TRBV12-4; D is perhaps TRBD1 (5 bases). The CDR3 sequence is 12 residues long. The CDR3 sequence is CASSLEQVTLKF. For the CDR3, the DNA is TGTGCCAGCAGTTTAGAACAGGTAACCTTGAAGTTC.

There are a few counts of this clonotype. CDR3 amino acids: CASSLHRAQPQHF. The CDR3 DNA reads TGTGCCAGCTCCCTACACAGAGCACAGCCCCAGCATTTT. The rearrangement uses TRBV27 and TRBJ1-5; D gene unclear. V was clipped by 8 bases and J by 7 bases, with 15 bases between them. The V gene's germline CDR1 is MNHEY and CDR2 SMNVEV (reference sequence). The CDR3 contains 13 residues.

This clonotype was seen many times. This chain uses TRBV19 with TRBJ2-1; 8 bases fit TRBD1. Germline CDR1 is LNHDA and CDR2 is SQIVND (reference sequence). The CDR3 totals 16 residues. V trimming: 1 base; J trimming: 2 bases; junction bases outside the gene matches: 4. The chain's CDR3 is CASSIASGGPYNEQFF. The CDR3 DNA reads as TGTGCCAGTAGTATAGCCTCAGGGGGCCCCTACAATGAGCAGTTCTTC. Complete variable domain (other parts from reference TRBV19 and TRBJ2-1): DGGITQSPKYLFRKEGQNVTLSCEQNLNHDAMYWYRQDPGQGLRLIYYSQIVNDFQKGDIAEGYSVSREKKESFPLTVTSAQKNPTAFYLCASSIASGGPYNEQFFGPGTRLTVL.

This clonotype was seen ten or more times. The chain combines TRBV11-2 with TRBJ2-7; D uncertain. Germline V gene data show CDR1 as SGHAT and CDR2 as FQNNGV. CDR3 size: 11 residues. Trimming pared 5 bases from V and 10 bases from J, leaving 12 bases between. CDR3 protein: CASSPYRSQYF. In DNA form, the CDR3 reads TGTGCCAGCAGCCCCTACCGATCACAGTACTTC. The full variable domain, in which reference TRBV11-2 and TRBJ2-7 provide the parts outside the CDR3, is EAGVAQSPRYKIIEKRQSVAFWCNPISGHATLYWYQQILGQGPKLLIQFQNNGVVDDSQLPKDRFSAERLKGVDSTLKIQPAKLEDSAVYLCASSPYRSQYFGPGTRLTVT.

The table lists this clonotype with many counts. V and J are TRBV7-9 and TRBJ1-5, with 7 bases fitting TRBD1. CDR1 SEHNR and CDR2 FQNEAQ come from the germline V gene (reference sequence). V was clipped by 5 bases and J by 6 bases; unmatched bases: 4. The length of the CDR3 is 13 residues. The CDR3, as DNA: TGTGCCAGCAGCAAAACAGGGGTTCAGCCCCAGCATTTT. Residues: CASSKTGVQPQHF.

In this sample, this clonotype turned up many times. The V gene is TRBV7-2, the J gene TRBJ2-1, with D perhaps being TRBD1 or TRBD2 (8 bases each). Trimming cost V 5 bases and J 3 bases, with 17 bases left between them. Germline CDR1 reads SGHTA; CDR2 reads FQGNSA. CDR3 length: 16 amino acids. CDR3 loop: CASSPRGGTGYNEQFF. As DNA, the CDR3 is TGTGCCAGCAGCCCCCGGGGGGGGACAGGCTACAATGAGCAGTTCTTC.

This clonotype was seen repeatedly, ten times or more. The J gene is TRBJ2-2, the V gene TRBV7-6; D remains ambiguous. The germline V gene has CDR1 SGHVS and CDR2 FNYEAQ. Trimming removed 2 bases from V and 4 bases from J, with 5 bases in between. This CDR3 is built from 13 residues. This CDR3 is CASSLTATGELFF. DNA of the CDR3: TGTGCCAGCAGCTTAACAGCCACCGGGGAGCTGTTTTTT. Supplemented by reference TRBV7-6 and TRBJ2-2, the full variable domain reads GAGVSQSPRYKVTKRGQDVALRCDPISGHVSLYWYRQALGQGPEFLTYFNYEAQQDKSGLPNDRFSAERPEGSISTLTIQRTEQRDSAMYRCASSLTATGELFFGEGSRLTVL.

The sample holds a few counts of this clonotype. The CDR3 region has the DNA TGTGCCAGCAGCCCGGACAGGGGACCGGCGTTGCAGTACTTC. Translating gives CASSPDRGPALQYF. V usage is TRBV11-2 and J usage is TRBJ2-7, with 9 bases matching TRBD1. Germline V gives CDR1 SGHAT, CDR2 FQNNGV. V shed 5 bases and J 9 bases; nucleotides not matched to a gene: 11. The CDR3 is made up of 14 amino acids.

This clonotype was counted many times. This rearrangement joins TRBV29-1 to TRBJ2-7; possibly TRBD1 for D (5 bases). This CDR3 is 14 amino acids long. Trimming removed 4 bases at V and 2 bases at J, with 15 bases between. Germline CDR1 and CDR2: SQVTM and ANQGSEA. The DNA of the CDR3 is TGCAGCGTTGGTAACAGGCTGGACCCCTACGAGCAGTACTTC. It specifies CSVGNRLDPYEQYF.

The V gene is TRBV29-1, the J gene TRBJ2-4, with a tentative D call TRBD1 (6 bases). Trimming took off 2 bases at V and 5 bases at J, with 13 bases between the two ends. Germline V gene sequence: CDR1 SQVTM, CDR2 ANQGSEA. The CDR3 runs 14 residues. Written as DNA, the CDR3 is TGCAGCGTTGAAAGGGCGACAGGACAAAACATTCAGTACTTC. This codes for CSVERATGQNIQYF.

This clonotype was observed many times. The V call is TRBV10-3, the J call TRBJ2-2, with D perhaps TRBD1 (6 bases). The germline CDR1 and CDR2 sequences are ENHRY and SYGVKD. V lost 4 bases and J 5 bases, leaving 14 bases between the germline ends. This CDR3 has 15 residues. Written as DNA, the CDR3 is TGTGCCATCAGTGCAATGGACAGCCTAACCGGGGAGCTGTTTTTT. This sequence encodes CAISAMDSLTGELFF.

A few counts support this clonotype. The chain carries TRBV28 and TRBJ2-7, with unresolved D. V lost 5 bases, J lost 9 bases, and 17 bases lay in between. From germline, CDR1 is MDHEN and CDR2 SYDVKM. The CDR3 length is 13 residues. This CDR3 reads CASSLDLTWGQYF. The CDR3 region has the DNA TGTGCCAGCAGTCTGGACCTCACGTGGGGGCAGTACTTC.

This clonotype was seen at least ten times. The V call is TRBV18, the J call TRBJ1-2; possible D gene TRBD1, 6 bases. The CDR3 length is 15 residues. Germline V gene sequence: CDR1 KGHSH, CDR2 LQKENI. Trimming removed 5 bases from V and 3 bases from J, with 16 bases in between. The CDR3 region has the DNA TGTGCCAGCTCATCGACAGACTCAGGGGACTATGGCTACACCTTC. Encoded protein: CASSSTDSGDYGYTF.

The rearrangement links TRBV3-1 to TRBJ2-5; D unclear. Germline V gene sequence: CDR1 LGHDT, CDR2 YNNKEL (reference sequence). V lost 0 bases and J lost 7, with 0 bases in between. This CDR3 is 10 amino acids long. The CDR3 loop is CASSQETQYF. The DNA for the CDR3 is TGTGCCAGCAGCCAAGAGACCCAGTACTTC.

This clonotype has at least ten counts. This chain connects TRBV10-3 to TRBJ2-1; TRBD1 matches 10 bases. Germline loops: CDR1 ENHRY, CDR2 SYGVKD. The CDR3 is 16 amino acids. The ends lost 4 bases at V and 4 bases at J; junction bases unmatched: 7. CDR3 DNA: TGTGCCATCAGTGCCCCGGGACAGGGGCTATACAATGAGCAGTTCTTC. Residues: CAISAPGQGLYNEQFF.

The V call is TRBV4-3, the J call TRBJ1-2; TRBD1 aligns across 8 bases. The CDR3 contains 15 residues. Unmatched junction bases numbered 7, after V lost 0 bases and J lost 7 bases. Germline CDR1 and CDR2: LGHNA and YSLEER. CDR3 in DNA: TGCGCCAGCAGCCAAGATCCCAGACAGGGGAGTGGCTACACCTTC. Its translation is CASSQDPRQGSGYTF.

This clonotype was observed at least ten times. This chain connects TRBV4-2 to TRBJ2-4; D assignment may be TRBD1 or TRBD2 (6 bases each). This CDR3 region has 17 residues. Germline CDR1 and CDR2: LGHNA and YNFKEQ. The ends were cut back, 0 bases at V and 0 bases at J, with 12 bases in the middle. The CDR3 is CASSQEWGAGAKNIQYF. In nucleotides, the CDR3 is TGTGCCAGCAGCCAAGAGTGGGGGGCCGGAGCCAAAAACATTCAGTACTTC.

This clonotype was counted many times. The chain recombines TRBV30 with TRBJ1-1; 8 bases agree with TRBD1. The germline V gene encodes CDR1 GTSNPN and CDR2 SVGIG (reference sequence). V was pared by 8 bases and J by 4 bases, with 15 bases of the junction left unmatched. CDR3 length: 15 residues. The CDR3 reads CARAGRGRLVTEAFF. The CDR3 region has the DNA TGTGCCCGGGCAGGCAGGGGGCGGCTAGTCACTGAAGCTTTCTTT.

This clonotype has at least ten counts. V usage is TRBV20-1 and J usage is TRBJ1-1; D uncertain. The CDR3 is 9 amino acids. Trimming shortened V by 6 bases and J by 10 bases, and 9 bases separated the two germline ends. Germline CDR1 reads DFQATT; CDR2 reads SNEGSKA (reference sequence). CDR3 protein: CSAGQGAFF. For the CDR3, the DNA is TGCAGTGCCGGCCAAGGAGCTTTCTTT.

Worth noting for this clonotype: A much larger clone lies a single base off, so this may be a read error. The chain recombines TRBV6-5 with TRBJ1-4, with a weak D call TRBD1 (6 bases). The CDR3 has 16 amino acids. Trimming pared 6 bases from V and 0 bases from J, leaving 14 bases between. Germline loops: CDR1 MNHEY, CDR2 SVGAGI. The CDR3: CASSLDRFATNEKLFF. The CDR3 DNA follows: TGTGCCAGCAGCTTAGACAGGTTTGCAACTAATGAAAAACTGTTTTTT.

The sample holds many counts of this clonotype. The chain uses TRBV7-2 and TRBJ2-7; D possibly corresponds to TRBD1 (5 bases). The germline gives CDR1 SGHTA, CDR2 FQGNSA. The CDR3 loop spans 14 amino acids. V was shortened by 7 bases and J by 0 bases, with 13 bases between the two germline ends. CDR3: CASTHGQGSYEQYF. The CDR3 region has the DNA TGTGCCAGCACCCACGGGCAGGGCTCCTACGAGCAGTACTTC.

This clonotype has at least ten counts. The chain employs TRBV7-9 and TRBJ2-5; D assignment may be TRBD1 or TRBD2 (6 bases each). The CDR3 length is 14 residues. With 8 bases removed from V and 5 bases from J, the gap between germline ends came to 18 bases. Germline V gives CDR1 SEHNR, CDR2 FQNEAQ (reference sequence). The CDR3 DNA reads TGTGCCAGCGCCGTGGGGGGCGTAAGCGAGACCCAGTACTTC. Translating it yields CASAVGGVSETQYF.

The chain joins TRBV19 to TRBJ1-5; D remains unclear. Germline V lookup: CDR1 LNHDA, CDR2 SQIVND (reference sequence). Deletions cut 1 base from V and 4 bases from J, with 11 bases between. This CDR3 has 15 residues. CDR3 loop: CASSIVTGTNQPQHF. CDR3 DNA sequence: TGTGCCAGTAGTATAGTAACGGGCACAAATCAGCCCCAGCATTTT. Filled out from reference TRBV19 and TRBJ1-5, the complete variable domain reads DGGITQSPKYLFRKEGQNVTLSCEQNLNHDAMYWYRQDPGQGLRLIYYSQIVNDFQKGDIAEGYSVSREKKESFPLTVTSAQKNPTAFYLCASSIVTGTNQPQHFGDGTRLSIL.

In this sample, this clonotype turned up many times. The gene calls are TRBV7-9 and TRBJ2-1, with 9 bases aligning to TRBD1. The length of the CDR3 is 14 residues. V was clipped by 5 bases and J by 10 bases; unmatched bases: 9. Germline V CDR1 and CDR2: SEHNR, FQNEAQ (reference sequence). CDR3 loop: CASSVRDRAVEQFF. DNA of the CDR3: TGTGCCAGCAGCGTTCGGGACAGGGCTGTCGAGCAGTTCTTC.

The table lists this clonotype with a few counts. This chain links TRBV7-2 with TRBJ2-2; D is unresolved. Trimming cost V 1 base and J 4 bases, with 7 bases left between them. This CDR3 is built from 14 residues. CDR1 SGHTA and CDR2 FQGNSA come from the germline V gene. In nucleotides, the CDR3 is TGTGCCAGCAGCTTAGACTGGAGCACCGGGGAGCTGTTTTTT. This codes for CASSLDWSTGELFF.

This clonotype was seen only a few times. This chain uses TRBV7-2 with TRBJ2-3; D remains unclear. V gave up 0 bases and J gave up 2 bases, with 15 bases separating them. Germline-derived CDR1 and CDR2 are SGHTA and FQGNSA. There are 17 residues in the CDR3. For the CDR3, the DNA is TGTGCCAGCAGCTTAGCGTCGGCCGGGTCGGCCACAGATACGCAGTATTTT. Amino acids: CASSLASAGSATDTQYF.

This clonotype came up many times. The chain has TRBV7-9 and TRBJ2-7, with D perhaps TRBD2 (6 bases). Germline CDR1 and CDR2: SEHNR and FQNEAQ (reference sequence). This CDR3 spans 15 amino acids. Trimming took off 1 base at V and 4 bases at J, with 14 bases between the two ends. CDR3 DNA: TGTGCCAGCAGCTTAGTGATGGGGGGTGAATACGAGCAGTACTTC. This sequence encodes CASSLVMGGEYEQYF.

This clonotype was picked up a small number of times. The CDR3 DNA follows: TGTGCCAGCAGCTTAGGGGGGACAGATACGCAGTATTTT. Encoded protein: CASSLGGTDTQYF. J is TRBJ2-3 and V is TRBV7-9; D may be TRBD1 or TRBD2 (5 bases each). Germline V gives CDR1 SEHNR, CDR2 FQNEAQ (reference sequence). V was shortened by 1 base and J by 3 bases, with 5 bases between the two germline ends. The CDR3 is 13 residues long.

The V call is TRBV9, the J call TRBJ2-1, with 10 positions matching TRBD2. Trimming cost V 4 bases and J 8 bases; bases outside gene matches: 3. CDR1 and CDR2 from the germline V gene are SGDLS and YYNGEE. CDR3 length: 13 residues. CDR3 in DNA: TGTGCCAGCAGCTTAGCGGGGGGTCATGAGCAGTTCTTC. Its protein is CASSLAGGHEQFF.

The sample holds many counts of this clonotype. The chain links TRBV12-3 or TRBV12-4 to TRBJ2-6; D is possibly TRBD1 (7 bases). The CDR3 runs 16 residues. Trimming removed 3 bases at V and 1 base at J, with 10 bases between. CDR3 bases: TGTGCCAGCAGTTTGGCAGGGGGGTCTGGGGCCAACGTCCTGACTTTC. It encodes CASSLAGGSGANVLTF.